Many counts were recorded for the clone carrying this TCR beta chain. The CDR3 has 16 amino acids. Germline V gene sequence: CDR1 SGHRS, CDR2 YFSETQ. Trimming took 0 bases from V and 0 from J; bases not matched to a gene: 5. The sample belongs to a study of T-cell reconstitution after alpha-beta-depleted transplantation in children. TCRbeta library construction was performed incorporating unique molecular identifiers. TCRdb used MiXCR to reprocess the PCR reads, holding one entry per CDR3 protein. The repertoire consists of about 120,000 distinct CDR3 sequences, with 10% occurring once and the leading ten covering less than 45%.

Specimen: PBMCs, collected before TCRalphabeta/CD19-depleted stem cell transplant. The TCR originated in a boy younger than 10 with acute lymphoblastic leukemia, due to receive a stem cell transplant. The chain is built from TRBV5-1 and TRBJ1-1; 7 nucleotides match TRBD1. The CDR3 sequence is CASSLGQGYMNTEAFF. As DNA, the CDR3 is TGCGCCAGCAGCTTGGGACAGGGATACATGAACACTGAAGCTTTCTTT.